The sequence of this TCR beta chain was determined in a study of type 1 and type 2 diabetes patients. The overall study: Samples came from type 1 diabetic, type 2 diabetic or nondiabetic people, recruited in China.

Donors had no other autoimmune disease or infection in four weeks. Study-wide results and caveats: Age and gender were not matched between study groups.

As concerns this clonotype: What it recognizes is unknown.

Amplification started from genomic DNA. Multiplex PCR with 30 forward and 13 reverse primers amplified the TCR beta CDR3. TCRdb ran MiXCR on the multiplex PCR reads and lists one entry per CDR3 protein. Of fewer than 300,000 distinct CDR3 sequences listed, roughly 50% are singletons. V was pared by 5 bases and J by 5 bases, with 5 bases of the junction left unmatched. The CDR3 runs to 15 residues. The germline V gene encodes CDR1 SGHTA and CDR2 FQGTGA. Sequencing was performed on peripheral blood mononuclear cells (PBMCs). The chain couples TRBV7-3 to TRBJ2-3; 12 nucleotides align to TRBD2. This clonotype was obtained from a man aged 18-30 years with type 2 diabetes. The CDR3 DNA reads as TGTGCCAGCAGCGCTAGCGGGGGGGGCGTAGATACGCAGTATTTT. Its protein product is CASSASGGGVDTQYF.